This TCR beta chain appears in the sequencing data of a study of spatial heterogeneity in lung cancer. Overall study: Beta-chain sequences were consistently detected more often than alpha-chain sequences.

Unique molecular identifiers tagged every individual TCR cDNA molecule. TCRdb used MiXCR to reprocess the 5' RACE reads, holding one entry per CDR3 protein. The table records a few thousand distinct CDR3 sequences, over 9% of them present only once. The germline gives CDR1 SGHTA, CDR2 FQGNSA. V dropped 2 bases and J dropped 1; count of bases not matched to a gene: 6. CDR3 length equals 16 residues. This clonotype was recorded at least ten times. The time point denotes: sample taken at primary tumor resection. In each case, whole RNA from tumor, nontumor lung or frozen PBMC was sequenced unsorted. 72 TRACERx patients with early, untreated non-small cell lung cancer donated samples.

This receptor was obtained from a male donor with early-stage non-small cell lung cancer. The specimen comprised PBMCs, sampled at surgery. The V gene is TRBV7-2, the J gene TRBJ2-5, with 8 nucleotides matching TRBD2. CDR3 amino acids: CASSLFLSGGQETQYF. The CDR3 coding sequence is TGTGCCAGCAGCTTATTTCTGAGCGGGGGCCAAGAGACCCAGTACTTC.